This T cell receptor (beta chain) was identified during a study of blood T cell repertoires in COVID-19. Germline assignment: CDR1 SNHLY and CDR2 FYNNEI. After removal of 6 bases from V and 8 bases from J, the junction contained 10 bases not matched to a gene. The CDR3 length is 14 residues. Sequenced by immunoSEQ multiplex PCR; TCRdb stores in-frame clones only, minus some. The data show 120,000 to 150,000 clones, with roughly four fifths seen just once and roughly 8.3% held by the top ten. This chain joins TRBV2 and TRBJ1-2; 9 bases fit TRBD1. The sequence was obtained from a human donor with acute or convalescent COVID-19. The donor label of this sample is uncertain. What was sequenced was peripheral blood. The CDR3 here is CASRPPRTGAGYTF. The DNA of the CDR3 is TGTGCCAGCAGGCCCCCTAGGACAGGGGCCGGCTACACCTTC.